This record looks at one T cell receptor beta chain sequence and its context. Clones were read by immunoSEQ multiplex PCR, and TCRdb kept only the in-frame ones, dropping some. The top ten clones hold 4.3% of a sample with 55,000 to 75,000 clones, approximately 92% of them seen once. This entry belongs to a study of technical replicates of blood from several donors. In germline, CDR1 is MNHNS, CDR2 SASEGT. V trimming: 11 bases; J trimming: 8 bases; junction bases outside the gene matches: 15. The CDR3 runs 14 residues. This clonotype was sampled from a human donor in good health. Some clones in this sample may be carry-over from other donors' samples. The gene calls are TRBV6-1 and TRBJ2-1; the match to TRBD1 covers 7 bases. The sample was PBMCs. CDR3 DNA: TGTGCCTATGGGACAGTCCCTTCGGCGGATGAGCAGTTCTTC. This sequence encodes CAYGTVPSADEQFF.